The rows below give T cell receptor beta chains drawn from one sample of a study of cytomegalovirus exposure and HLA in healthy donors. The data were produced by immunoSEQ multiplex PCR, yet TCRdb's version contains in-frame clones alone and is incomplete. The sample yields about 200,000 clones, roughly four fifths seen once. The sequencing input was PBMCs. These TCRs come from a girl under 18 in good health and CMV-seronegative. Both conserved end residues are part of each CDR3. A D gene is named only where the DNA matches it firmly. A clone size is listed for some rows: how often the clone was seen (once, few, many), or a class if it is expanded.

d_gene,j_gene,abundance,v_gene,CDR3aa,CDR3nt
.,TRBJ1-1,.,TRBV7-8,CASSLSLYTEAFF,TGTGCCAGCAGCCTCTCTCTGTACACTGAAGCTTTCTTT
TRBD2,TRBJ2-3,.,TRBV7-8,CASSSSGRETDTQYF,TGTGCCAGCAGCTCGAGCGGGAGGGAGACAGATACGCAGTATTTT
.,TRBJ2-1,.,TRBV4-1,CASSQGQRETYNEQFF,TGCGCCAGCAGCCAAGGCCAGCGAGAGACTTACAATGAGCAGTTCTTC
TRBD2,TRBJ2-1,.,TRBV2,CASGLAEALAFF,TGTGCCAGTGGACTAGCGGAGGCCTTGGCTTTCTTC
.,TRBJ1-2,once,TRBV2,CASTFGWASNYGYTF,TGTGCCAGCACCTTCGGCTGGGCCTCTAACTATGGCTACACCTTC
TRBD1,TRBJ1-5,once,TRBV11-2,CASSQDRRSNQPQHF,TGTGCCAGCAGCCAGGACAGGAGGAGCAATCAGCCCCAGCATTTT
.,TRBJ1-2,.,TRBV7-2,CASSPGSGTPYGYTF,TGTGCCAGCAGCCCCGGGAGCGGGACTCCATATGGCTACACCTTC
TRBD1,TRBJ2-1,.,TRBV7-9,CASSRSSGGTGVFNEQFF,TGTGCCAGCAGCCGGTCCTCCGGCGGGACAGGGGTTTTCAATGAGCAGTTCTTC
.,TRBJ2-7,.,TRBV15,CATSRDLSKFTGSSYEQYF,TGTGCCACCAGCAGAGACCTTTCTAAATTCACAGGGAGTTCCTACGAGCAGTACTTC
TRBD1,TRBJ1-3,.,TRBV6-9,CASTFIRQGIFGNTIYF,TGTGCCAGCACATTTATTAGACAGGGAATTTTCGGAAACACCATATATTTT
.,TRBJ2-2,.,TRBV21-1,CASSKPGQPRWGDTGELFF,TGTGCCAGCAGCAAGCCGGGACAGCCCCGGTGGGGGGACACCGGGGAGCTGTTTTTT
.,TRBJ2-1,.,TRBV7-9,CASSLVGQGGYNEQFF,TGTGCCAGCAGCTTAGTGGGGCAGGGGGGCTACAATGAGCAGTTCTTC
.,TRBJ1-2,.,TRBV28,CASLDSNYGYTF,TGTGCCAGCCTGGACTCTAACTATGGCTACACCTTC
.,TRBJ2-1,once,TRBV2,CASSEQRNNEQFF,TGTGCCAGCAGTGAACAGCGAAACAATGAGCAGTTCTTC
.,TRBJ1-1,.,TRBV28,CASSGQLVGAFF,TGTGCCAGCAGCGGACAGTTGGTAGGAGCTTTCTTT
.,TRBJ1-6,.,TRBV13,CASSNIAGEGTDNSPLHF,TGTGCCAGCAGCAATATTGCGGGGGAGGGGACTGATAATTCACCCCTCCACTTT
.,TRBJ1-5,.,TRBV11-2,CASSSARAYSNQPQHF,TGTGCCAGCAGCTCCGCCAGGGCTTATAGCAATCAGCCCCAGCATTTT
TRBD2,TRBJ2-1,.,TRBV6-4,CASSTGGGLAHNEQFF,TGTGCCAGCAGTACTGGGGGGGGACTAGCACACAATGAGCAGTTCTTC
TRBD1,TRBJ1-1,.,TRBV2,CASIYRGLNTEAFF,TGTGCCAGCATTTACAGGGGTTTGAACACTGAAGCTTTCTTT
TRBD2,TRBJ2-1,.,TRBV28,CASSALLAGVPSYNEQFF,TGTGCCAGCAGTGCCCTACTAGCGGGGGTTCCCTCCTACAATGAGCAGTTCTTC
.,TRBJ1-5,.,TRBV28,CASSLVGQVNQPQHF,TGTGCCAGCAGTTTAGTTGGGCAGGTAAATCAGCCCCAGCATTTT
.,TRBJ1-1,.,TRBV5-6,CASSSRYVGVGVGTEAFF,TGTGCCAGCAGCTCTCGTTACGTTGGGGTAGGGGTCGGAACTGAAGCTTTCTTT
.,TRBJ2-2,.,TRBV5-1,CASSFLQGTGELFF,TGCGCCAGCAGCTTCCTGCAGGGGACCGGGGAGCTGTTTTTT
.,TRBJ2-5,.,TRBV2,CASQVQETQYF,TGTGCCAGCCAGGTCCAAGAGACCCAGTACTTC
.,TRBJ2-7,.,TRBV10-3,CAISQNYEQYF,TGTGCCATCAGCCAGAACTACGAGCAGTACTTC
.,TRBJ2-1,.,TRBV19,CASSMTAGSYNEQFF,TGTGCCAGTAGTATGACCGCAGGCTCCTACAATGAGCAGTTCTTC
.,TRBJ1-2,.,TRBV7-9,CAVQGRGYGYTF,TGTGCCGTACAGGGTAGGGGCTATGGCTACACCTTC
TRBD1,TRBJ1-5,.,TRBV19,CASSIRQGGQPQHF,TGTGCCAGTAGTATCCGGCAGGGGGGCCAGCCCCAGCATTTT
.,TRBJ1-1,.,TRBV18,CASSPGGGVPEAFF,TGTGCCAGCTCACCCGGGGGTGGGGTACCAGAAGCTTTCTTT
.,TRBJ2-7,.,TRBV28,CASSFTGRYSYEQYF,TGTGCCAGCAGTTTTACAGGGCGCTACTCCTACGAGCAGTACTTC
.,TRBJ1-1,once,TRBV18,CASQTGSNTEAFF,TGTGCCAGTCAGACAGGATCGAACACTGAAGCTTTCTTT
TRBD1,TRBJ1-3,.,TRBV30,CAWSVQNGGDRGFRTIYF,TGTGCCTGGAGTGTACAGAATGGTGGGGACAGGGGTTTTCGGACCATATATTTT
TRBD2,TRBJ2-5,.,TRBV19,CASSMRGGGRAQETQYF,TGTGCCAGTAGTATGAGAGGGGGCGGGAGGGCCCAAGAGACCCAGTACTTC
TRBD2,TRBJ2-1,.,TRBV28,CASSVAGENEQFF,TGTGCCAGCAGTGTAGCGGGTGAGAATGAGCAGTTCTTC
TRBD2,TRBJ2-1,.,TRBV9,CASSPRLAGGSNEQFF,TGTGCCAGCAGCCCCCGGCTAGCGGGAGGATCCAATGAGCAGTTCTTC
TRBD2,TRBJ2-7,.,TRBV4-3,CASSQGDSGPYEQYF,TGCGCCAGCAGCCAAGGCGATAGCGGGCCCTACGAGCAGTACTTC
TRBD2,TRBJ2-7,once,TRBV13,CASSPRLAGGNDEQYF,TGTGCCAGCAGCCCCCGACTAGCGGGGGGCAACGACGAGCAGTACTTC
.,TRBJ1-1,.,TRBV28,CASNNHMNTEAFF,TGTGCCAGCAACAATCACATGAACACTGAAGCTTTCTTT
TRBD2,TRBJ2-1,.,TRBV19,CASSIKSGREQFF,TGTGCCAGTAGTATAAAAAGCGGGAGGGAGCAGTTCTTC
TRBD2,TRBJ2-3,.,TRBV4-1,CASSQVPAGTITDTQYF,TGCGCCAGCAGCCAAGTCCCAGCGGGGACGATCACAGATACGCAGTATTTT
.,TRBJ1-1,once,TRBV6-5,CASSLTVYAEAFF,TGTGCCAGCAGTTTAACAGTATACGCTGAAGCTTTCTTT
.,TRBJ2-3,.,TRBV5-1,CASSLPGSDTQYF,TGCGCCAGCAGCTTGCCAGGGTCGGATACGCAGTATTTT
.,TRBJ2-1,.,TRBV11-2,CASSPGNYNEQFF,TGTGCCAGCAGCCCCGGGAATTACAATGAGCAGTTCTTC